This paragraph covers one T cell receptor (beta chain) sequence. This sample is drawn from a study of shared clonotypes between healthy human individuals. The CDR3 length is 15 residues. Germline lookup yields CDR1 MDHEN and CDR2 SYDVKM. Deletions cut 6 bases from V and 4 bases from J, with 15 bases between. Data came from immunoSEQ multiplex PCR; TCRdb stores just in-frame clones and leaves some out. The sample contains hundreds of thousands of clones, less than 98% of which appear only once. Sequenced sample: naive CD4+ T cells sorted from blood. The subset was: CD45RA+ positively selected. The chain is built from TRBV28 and TRBJ1-4; D possibly corresponds to TRBD1 (6 bases). This TCR was recovered from a woman younger than 45 in good health. For the CDR3, the DNA is TGTGCCAGCAGACAAACCGGGACACTTAATGAAAAACTGTTTTTT. This gives the protein CASRQTGTLNEKLFF. Together with reference TRBV28 and TRBJ1-4, the CDR3 gives the full variable domain: DVKVTQSSRYLVKRTGEKVFLECVQDMDHENMFWYRQDPGLGLRLIYFSYDVKMKEKGDIPEGYSVSREKKERFSLILESASTNQTSMYLCASRQTGTLNEKLFFGSGTQLSVL.